These T cell receptor beta chains were read from a single sample in a study of blood T cells in healthy people across ages. Each CDR3 protein gets one entry after TCRdb re-called the 5' RACE reads with MiXCR. The table has about 1.1 million distinct CDR3 sequences, less than 45% seen once. What was sequenced was blood. Source of these receptors: a man younger than 35 in good health. Each CDR3 is given with its conserved first and last residue. The D gene is left open where the match is weak. Clone size appears in some rows only: once, few, many, or a class for an expanded clone.

clone_size: -; d_call: -; j_call: TRBJ2-5; cdr3_length: 13; v_call: TRBV28; cdr3_aa: CASSANSVETQYF; cdr3_nt: TGTGCCAGCAGTGCAAACTCGGTGGAGACCCAGTACTTC
clone_size: -; d_call: TRBD2; j_call: TRBJ2-2; cdr3_length: 17; v_call: TRBV6-2/TRBV6-3; cdr3_aa: CASNAFGLAGGTGELFF; cdr3_nt: TGTGCCAGCAACGCCTTTGGACTAGCGGGGGGCACCGGGGAGCTGTTTTTT
clone_size: -; d_call: -; j_call: TRBJ2-2; cdr3_length: 15; v_call: TRBV20-1; cdr3_aa: CSASAGAGAAGELFF; cdr3_nt: TGCAGTGCTAGTGCGGGGGCGGGGGCCGCCGGGGAGCTGTTTTTT
clone_size: few; d_call: TRBD2; j_call: TRBJ2-7; cdr3_length: 13; v_call: TRBV27; cdr3_aa: CASSSTSAGEQYF; cdr3_nt: TGTGCCAGCAGCTCGACTAGCGCTGGAGAGCAGTACTTC
clone_size: -; d_call: -; j_call: TRBJ2-2; cdr3_length: 14; v_call: TRBV24-1; cdr3_aa: CATSDPDGTGELFF; cdr3_nt: TGTGCCACCAGTGACCCAGATGGCACCGGGGAGCTGTTTTTT
clone_size: -; d_call: TRBD2; j_call: TRBJ2-1; cdr3_length: 16; v_call: TRBV28; cdr3_aa: CASRSGASGVYNEQFF; cdr3_nt: TGTGCCAGCAGGAGCGGAGCTAGCGGGGTCTACAATGAGCAGTTCTTC
clone_size: few; d_call: -; j_call: TRBJ2-2; cdr3_length: 14; v_call: TRBV25-1; cdr3_aa: CASRARANTGELFF; cdr3_nt: TGTGCCAGTAGGGCCCGGGCGAACACCGGGGAGCTGTTTTTT
clone_size: few; d_call: -; j_call: TRBJ1-1; cdr3_length: 14; v_call: TRBV27; cdr3_aa: CASSSHRVDTEAFF; cdr3_nt: TGTGCCAGCAGTTCCCACCGGGTAGACACTGAAGCTTTCTTT
clone_size: -; d_call: -; j_call: TRBJ2-1; cdr3_length: 16; v_call: TRBV3-1; cdr3_aa: CASSQDLGRNYNEQFF; cdr3_nt: TGTGCCAGCAGCCAAGATTTGGGACGCAACTACAATGAGCAGTTCTTC
clone_size: -; d_call: TRBD1; j_call: TRBJ1-2; cdr3_length: 14; v_call: TRBV5-6; cdr3_aa: CASSQGQPNYGYTF; cdr3_nt: TGTGCCAGCAGCCAGGGACAGCCTAACTATGGCTACACCTTC
clone_size: few; d_call: -; j_call: TRBJ2-6; cdr3_length: 17; v_call: TRBV5-6; cdr3_aa: CASSLPQLHSGANVLTF; cdr3_nt: TGTGCCAGCAGCTTGCCGCAGCTTCACTCTGGGGCCAACGTCCTGACTTTC
clone_size: once; d_call: TRBD2; j_call: TRBJ2-1; cdr3_length: 18; v_call: TRBV18; cdr3_aa: CASSQLRQAGTTYNEQFF; cdr3_nt: TGTGCCAGCTCCCAACTTCGCCAAGCGGGAACAACCTACAATGAGCAGTTCTTC
clone_size: -; d_call: TRBD2; j_call: TRBJ2-1; cdr3_length: 15; v_call: TRBV29-1; cdr3_aa: CSVGRTSVAYNEQFF; cdr3_nt: TGCAGCGTTGGGCGAACTAGCGTGGCGTACAATGAGCAGTTCTTC
clone_size: -; d_call: TRBD1; j_call: TRBJ2-7; cdr3_length: 15; v_call: TRBV6-5; cdr3_aa: CASSTRTGGSYEQYF; cdr3_nt: TGTGCCAGCAGTACCCGGACAGGGGGCTCCTACGAGCAGTACTTC
clone_size: -; d_call: -; j_call: TRBJ2-3; cdr3_length: 15; v_call: TRBV11-2; cdr3_aa: CASSPSVDTGSTQYF; cdr3_nt: TGTGCCAGCAGCCCGTCCGTAGATACAGGGTCTACGCAGTATTTT
clone_size: few; d_call: -; j_call: TRBJ2-6; cdr3_length: 19; v_call: TRBV7-8; cdr3_aa: CASSLRYRLLSSGANVLTF; cdr3_nt: TGTGCCAGCAGCTTAAGGTATCGGCTACTGAGCTCTGGGGCCAACGTCCTGACTTTC
clone_size: few; d_call: TRBD2; j_call: TRBJ2-3; cdr3_length: 14; v_call: TRBV2; cdr3_aa: CASLAGAYTDTQYF; cdr3_nt: TGTGCCAGCCTAGCGGGGGCGTACACAGATACGCAGTATTTT
clone_size: -; d_call: -; j_call: TRBJ1-2; cdr3_length: 14; v_call: TRBV7-8; cdr3_aa: CASSLASVRYGYTF; cdr3_nt: TGTGCCAGCAGCTTAGCTTCGGTTCGCTATGGCTACACCTTC
clone_size: few; d_call: -; j_call: TRBJ1-5; cdr3_length: 19; v_call: TRBV10-3; cdr3_aa: CAISESIITRLPGNQPQHF; cdr3_nt: TGTGCCATCAGTGAGTCGATTATAACACGCCTCCCGGGCAATCAGCCCCAGCATTTT
clone_size: -; d_call: TRBD2; j_call: TRBJ2-3; cdr3_length: 16; v_call: TRBV9; cdr3_aa: CASSAVSSGGLDTQYF; cdr3_nt: TGTGCCAGCAGCGCAGTTAGTAGCGGGGGCCTAGATACGCAGTATTTT
clone_size: -; d_call: TRBD1; j_call: TRBJ2-3; cdr3_length: 15; v_call: TRBV12-3/TRBV12-4; cdr3_aa: CASIRQGMRTDTQYF; cdr3_nt: TGTGCCAGCATTCGACAGGGGATGCGCACAGATACGCAGTATTTT
clone_size: once; d_call: -; j_call: TRBJ1-2; cdr3_length: 14; v_call: TRBV20-1; cdr3_aa: CSARDPKLTYGYTF; cdr3_nt: TGCAGTGCTAGAGATCCCAAGCTCACCTATGGCTACACCTTC
clone_size: few; d_call: -; j_call: TRBJ1-5; cdr3_length: 15; v_call: TRBV18; cdr3_aa: CASSPRGGPNQPQHF; cdr3_nt: TGTGCCAGCTCACCAAGAGGGGGACCTAATCAGCCCCAGCATTTT
clone_size: once; d_call: TRBD1; j_call: TRBJ1-5; cdr3_length: 16; v_call: TRBV4-3; cdr3_aa: CASSQSSGQEGQPQHF; cdr3_nt: TGCGCCAGCAGCCAATCGTCTGGACAGGAAGGTCAGCCCCAGCATTTT
clone_size: -; d_call: -; j_call: TRBJ1-6; cdr3_length: 14; v_call: TRBV20-1; cdr3_aa: CSARGWGSGSPLHF; cdr3_nt: TGCAGTGCTAGAGGGTGGGGGTCCGGTTCACCCCTCCACTTT
clone_size: few; d_call: TRBD1; j_call: TRBJ2-3; cdr3_length: 15; v_call: TRBV4-3; cdr3_aa: CASSPGTDRRDTQYF; cdr3_nt: TGCGCCAGCAGCCCAGGGACAGATAGGAGAGATACGCAGTATTTT
clone_size: -; d_call: -; j_call: TRBJ2-3; cdr3_length: 13; v_call: TRBV5-8; cdr3_aa: CASSSERWDTQYF; cdr3_nt: TGTGCCAGCAGCTCGGAAAGGTGGGATACGCAGTATTTT
clone_size: -; d_call: TRBD1; j_call: TRBJ2-1; cdr3_length: 17; v_call: TRBV6-6; cdr3_aa: CASSYSLWQGAGNEQFF; cdr3_nt: TGTGCCAGCAGTTACTCGCTCTGGCAGGGGGCGGGCAATGAGCAGTTCTTC
clone_size: -; d_call: TRBD2; j_call: TRBJ2-7; cdr3_length: 15; v_call: TRBV9; cdr3_aa: CASSEGLAVSYEQYF; cdr3_nt: TGTGCCAGCAGCGAGGGACTAGCGGTTTCCTACGAGCAGTACTTC
clone_size: few; d_call: -; j_call: TRBJ1-1; cdr3_length: 15; v_call: TRBV25-1; cdr3_aa: CASSDGRTVNTEAFF; cdr3_nt: TGTGCCAGCAGTGATGGCCGGACGGTGAACACTGAAGCTTTCTTT
clone_size: -; d_call: -; j_call: TRBJ1-2; cdr3_length: 16; v_call: TRBV4-2; cdr3_aa: CTSSQVGGGPNYDYTF; cdr3_nt: TGTACCAGCAGCCAAGTAGGGGGGGGCCCTAACTATGACTACACCTTC
clone_size: -; d_call: -; j_call: TRBJ2-3; cdr3_length: 17; v_call: TRBV6-2/TRBV6-3; cdr3_aa: CASSYREGVTIADTQYF; cdr3_nt: TGTGCCAGCAGTTACCGAGAGGGTGTTACGATCGCAGATACGCAGTATTTT
clone_size: -; d_call: TRBD1; j_call: TRBJ2-7; cdr3_length: 15; v_call: TRBV12-3/TRBV12-4; cdr3_aa: CAGSSSGTGTYEQYF; cdr3_nt: TGTGCCGGCAGTTCCTCCGGGACAGGGACCTACGAGCAGTACTTC
clone_size: -; d_call: TRBD2; j_call: TRBJ2-1; cdr3_length: 17; v_call: TRBV5-1; cdr3_aa: CASSYLTSGGVLNEQFF; cdr3_nt: TGCGCCAGCAGCTACCTGACTAGCGGGGGGGTTTTGAATGAGCAGTTCTTC
clone_size: many; d_call: -; j_call: TRBJ1-2; cdr3_length: 14; v_call: TRBV2; cdr3_aa: CASSDIGANYGYTF; cdr3_nt: TGTGCCAGCAGTGATATCGGGGCCAACTATGGCTACACCTTC